The 28 T cell receptor beta chains reported below all come from one sample, sequenced in a study of blood T cell repertoires in COVID-19. Assay: immunoSEQ multiplex PCR; the TCRdb copy retains only in-frame clones and omits some. The repertoire holds about 77,000 clones, with roughly 90% as singletons. Input material: peripheral blood. These receptors were collected from an elderly woman with active or convalescent COVID-19.

The chain carries TRBV19 and TRBJ1-4, with no clear D. This CDR3 is 12 amino acids long. V dropped 7 bases and J dropped 6 bases, with 9 bases sitting between them. The germline V gene encodes CDR1 LNHDA and CDR2 SQIVND (reference sequence). For the CDR3, the DNA is TGTGCCAGTAATGATGCGGATGAAAAACTGTTTTTT. Its protein product is CASNDADEKLFF.

The chain links TRBV6-2 or TRBV6-3 to TRBJ1-2; D is uncertain. This CDR3 spans 12 amino acids. In germline, CDR1 is MNHEY, CDR2 SVGEGT. V was clipped by 4 bases and J by 7 bases, with 10 bases between them. CDR3 coding DNA: TGTGCCAGCAGTTCTAACGCCGGTGGCTACACCTTC. Translated: CASSSNAGGYTF.

This rearrangement joins TRBV7-2 to TRBJ1-5; D is unresolved. Germline assignment: CDR1 SGHTA and CDR2 FQGNSA. Between the trimmed V and J ends, which lost 2 bases and 1 base, there was a span of 6 bases. This CDR3 has 14 residues. The CDR3 nucleotides read TGTGCCAGCAGCTTAATGCAGAGCAATCAGCCCCAGCATTTT. It encodes CASSLMQSNQPQHF. Combining the CDR3 with reference TRBV7-2 and TRBJ1-5 gives the whole variable domain GAGVSQSPSNKVTEKGKDVELRCDPISGHTALYWYRQSLGQGLEFLIYFQGNSAPDKSGLPSDRFSAERTGGSVSTLTIQRTQQEDSAVYLCASSLMQSNQPQHFGDGTRLSIL.

In its sample, this clone was seen once. The chain recombines TRBV4-3 with TRBJ2-2; D remains ambiguous. Trimming took 1 base from V and 7 from J, leaving 4 bases between them. Germline V gene sequence: CDR1 LGHNA, CDR2 YSLEER. The CDR3 has 12 residues. The CDR3: CASSQAGGELFF. CDR3 DNA: TGCGCCAGCAGCCAAGCAGGCGGGGAGCTGTTTTTT.

The CDR3 protein is CASSLGDRGSEAFF. The DNA for the CDR3 is TGTGCCAGCTCCTTAGGGGACAGGGGGTCTGAAGCTTTCTTT. The genes are TRBV5-4 and TRBJ1-1; TRBD1 aligns across 11 bases. The CDR3 covers 14 residues. CDR1 is SGHNT, CDR2 YYREEE, per germline (reference sequence). The J segment lost 6 bases and the V segment lost 7 bases, leaving 8 bases of the junction unmatched.

The rearrangement links TRBV4-1 to TRBJ2-5; perhaps TRBD1 as D (6 bases). The CDR3 has 19 residues. V was cut by 0 bases and J by 5 bases, with 25 bases left in between. Germline V lookup: CDR1 MGHRA, CDR2 YSYEKL. CDR3 residues: CASSQDFGRGSEARETQYF. The CDR3 nucleotides read TGCGCCAGCAGCCAAGATTTCGGCAGGGGAAGTGAAGCGCGGGAGACCCAGTACTTC.

The V call is TRBV6-6, the J call TRBJ1-6; 8 bases agree with TRBD1. CDR3 length equals 15 residues. Trimming cost V 6 bases and J 7 bases; bases outside gene matches: 8. Germline V gives CDR1 MNHNY, CDR2 SVGAGI (reference sequence). CDR3 bases: TGTGCCAGCAGCATCGGACAGGGAGTAAATTCACCCCTCCACTTT. Translating gives CASSIGQGVNSPLHF.

The chain employs TRBV6-2 or TRBV6-3 and TRBJ1-5; 7 bases map to TRBD1. CDR3 length: 15 amino acids. V lost 5 bases, J lost 8 bases, and 12 bases stayed unmatched. Germline V gene sequence: CDR1 MNHEY, CDR2 SVGEGT. As DNA, the CDR3 is TGTGCCAGCAGTCCCATCACGACAGGGAGCGAGCCCCAGCATTTT. This codes for CASSPITTGSEPQHF.

The chain combines TRBV30 with TRBJ1-2, with TRBD1 matching over 7 bases. Germline V gives CDR1 GTSNPN, CDR2 SVGIG (reference sequence). This CDR3 is built from 12 residues. V trimming: 4 bases; J trimming: 8 bases; junction bases outside the gene matches: 7. CDR3 bases: TGTGCCTGGACCCATGGGACAGTCGGCTACACCTTC. This translates into CAWTHGTVGYTF.

The CDR3 reads CASSLAQGDEKLFF. The CDR3 DNA reads as TGTGCCAGCAGCTTGGCACAGGGGGATGAAAAACTGTTTTTT. The chain couples TRBV5-4 to TRBJ1-4; 8 bases line up with TRBD1. The germline gives CDR1 SGHNT, CDR2 YYREEE (reference sequence). The V gene end was trimmed by 0 bases and the J gene end by 6 bases; junction bases not matched to a gene: 1. CDR3 length: 14 residues.

The chain uses TRBV5-5 and TRBJ2-7; TRBD1 agrees at 10 bases. J gave up 2 bases and V 3 bases, and 2 bases lay outside the gene matches. This CDR3 region has 14 residues. From germline, CDR1 is SGHKS and CDR2 YYEKEE (reference sequence). The CDR3 reads CASSSGTGAYEQYF. The CDR3 DNA reads TGTGCCAGCAGCTCCGGGACAGGGGCCTACGAGCAGTACTTC.

V and J are TRBV6-5 and TRBJ1-6, with D perhaps matching TRBD1 (5 bases). CDR3 length: 16 amino acids. In germline, CDR1 is MNHEY, CDR2 SVGAGI. V shed 0 bases and J shed 10 bases, with 16 bases lying between them. The DNA for the CDR3 is TGTGCCAGCAGTTACTCGTTGGAGCAGGGCCCCTCACCCCTCCACTTT. This gives the protein CASSYSLEQGPSPLHF.

The chain has TRBV5-6 and TRBJ2-3, with 13 positions matching TRBD2. CDR1 is SGHDT and CDR2 is YYEEEE in the germline V gene. V was clipped by 4 bases and J by 3 bases; unmatched bases: 5. This CDR3 comprises 16 residues. The CDR3 sequence: CASSQTSGGSTDTQYF. The CDR3 nucleotides are TGTGCCAGCAGCCAGACTAGCGGGGGGAGTACAGATACGCAGTATTTT.

This chain uses TRBV6-5 with TRBJ1-1; D ambiguous. This CDR3 region has 13 residues. V lost 7 bases and J 5 bases, leaving 14 bases between the germline ends. Germline values: CDR1 MNHEY, CDR2 SVGAGI. CDR3 sequence: CASKVPDWTEAFF. CDR3 DNA: TGTGCCAGCAAGGTACCAGACTGGACTGAAGCTTTCTTT.

The genes are TRBV15 and TRBJ2-2; a possible D gene is TRBD1 (6 bases). CDR3 length: 15 amino acids. V shed 7 bases and J shed 4 bases, with 16 bases lying between them. CDR1 and CDR2 from the germline V gene are LNHNV and YYDKDF (reference sequence). Written as DNA, the CDR3 is TGTGCCACCAACAGCCAGGGGTGGGGCACCGGGGAGCTGTTTTTT. It codes for CATNSQGWGTGELFF.

This clone was seen only a few times. The chain recombines TRBV19 with TRBJ1-5, with a weak D call TRBD1 (6 bases). V shed 8 bases and J shed 3 bases, with 14 bases lying between them. The germline CDR1 and CDR2 sequences are LNHDA and SQIVND (reference sequence). This CDR3 region has 14 residues. Here the CDR3 reads CASRPGTPNQPQHF. CDR3 nucleotide sequence: TGTGCCAGTCGACCCGGGACACCCAATCAGCCCCAGCATTTT.

This sequence joins TRBV27 and TRBJ2-7; 12 positions agree with TRBD2. Germline V gene sequence: CDR1 MNHEY, CDR2 SMNVEV (reference sequence). This CDR3 has 15 residues. Trimming at V came to 5 bases and at J to 4 bases, leaving 6 bases not matched to a gene. The CDR3 protein is CASSRLAGGRYEQYF. The DNA for the CDR3 is TGTGCCAGCAGTCGGCTAGCGGGGGGGCGTTACGAGCAGTACTTC.

The chain employs TRBV7-9 and TRBJ2-7; D is possibly TRBD2 (6 bases). Trimming took 5 bases from V and 2 from J, leaving 19 bases between them. The CDR3 covers 16 residues. Germline lookup yields CDR1 SEHNR and CDR2 FQNEAQ (reference sequence). CDR3 residues: CASSRDLGSRTYEQYF. The CDR3 nucleotides read TGTGCCAGCAGCCGGGACTTGGGGTCCCGCACCTACGAGCAGTACTTC.

The chain recombines TRBV5-8 with TRBJ2-1, with 7 nucleotides matching TRBD1. The CDR3 is made up of 17 amino acids. Trimming removed 4 bases from V and 6 bases from J; junction bases left unmatched: 16. Germline V gene data show CDR1 as SGHTS and CDR2 as YDEGEE. Here the CDR3 DNA reads TGTGCCAGCAGCACCAAGGGTTGGAAGGGGGCGTCCAATGAGCAGTTCTTC. This codes for CASSTKGWKGASNEQFF.

The rearrangement joins TRBV28 to TRBJ2-1; 14 nucleotides match TRBD2. The trim removed 5 bases at V and 1 base at J, leaving 4 bases unmatched. The CDR3 runs 17 residues. Germline V CDR1 and CDR2: MDHEN, SYDVKM. The CDR3 region is CASSPTSGGASYNEQFF. CDR3 bases: TGTGCCAGCAGTCCGACTAGCGGGGGGGCTTCCTACAATGAGCAGTTCTTC.

The DNA for the CDR3 is TGTGCCAGCAGCCACGGGGAGGGGGACGCTCGGACTAGCGGGGCTCAAGAGACCCAGTACTTC. Translated, it gives CASSHGEGDARTSGAQETQYF. The rearrangement links TRBV9 to TRBJ2-5; the match to TRBD2 covers 12 bases. The ends lost 4 bases at V and 2 bases at J; junction bases unmatched: 21. The germline V gene encodes CDR1 SGDLS and CDR2 YYNGEE. The CDR3 is 21 residues long.

This chain joins TRBV4-3 and TRBJ2-1; TRBD2 matches at 8 bases. The CDR3 is 15 amino acids. V was clipped by 3 bases and J by 3 bases; unmatched bases: 4. Germline CDR1 reads LGHNA; CDR2 reads YSLEER. CDR3 nucleotide sequence: TGCGCCAGCAGCCATCGGGGGGGCCACTACAATGAGCAGTTCTTC. It specifies CASSHRGGHYNEQFF.

The rearrangement uses TRBV18 and TRBJ2-2, with 15 bases that match TRBD2. J was trimmed by 5 bases and V by 3 bases; bases with no gene match: 10. The germline V gene has CDR1 KGHSH and CDR2 LQKENI. There are 19 residues in the CDR3. The CDR3 bases are TGTGCCAGCTCACCCCCGGGACTAGCGGGGGGCACCTCAACCGGGGAGCTGTTTTTT. Protein sequence: CASSPPGLAGGTSTGELFF.

The rearrangement uses TRBV2 and TRBJ2-1; 10 bases agree with TRBD2. Germline CDR1 is SNHLY and CDR2 is FYNNEI. Trimming at V came to 5 bases and at J to 1 base, leaving 8 bases not matched to a gene. The CDR3 has 17 residues. CDR3 nucleotide sequence: TGTGCCAGCAGTTCCCGGACTAGCGGTCTATCCTACAATGAGCAGTTCTTC. It translates to CASSSRTSGLSYNEQFF.

The V and J genes are TRBV11-2 and TRBJ2-6; D remains unclear. Between the trimmed V and J ends, which lost 5 bases and 3 bases, there was a span of 5 bases. This CDR3 has 13 amino acids. CDR1 and CDR2 (germline): SGHAT, FQNNGV. The CDR3 loop reads CASSNGGANVLTF. The CDR3 coding sequence is TGTGCCAGCAGCAACGGTGGGGCCAACGTCCTGACTTTC.

The gene calls are TRBV13 and TRBJ2-7, with 8 bases identical to TRBD2. V was pared by 0 bases and J by 3 bases, with 7 bases of the junction left unmatched. The CDR3 covers 16 residues. Per germline, CDR1 PRHDT and CDR2 FYEKMQ (reference sequence). The CDR3 is CASSLGRGAGGYEQYF. In nucleotides, the CDR3 is TGTGCCAGCAGCTTAGGGCGGGGCGCGGGGGGCTACGAGCAGTACTTC.

The V and J genes are TRBV7-9 and TRBJ1-1; D gene uncertain. The CDR3 consists of 15 residues. Germline V CDR1 and CDR2: SEHNR, FQNEAQ (reference sequence). V lost 1 base and J lost 2, with 11 bases in between. The CDR3 loop reads CASSLVVVTNTEAFF. CDR3 nucleotides: TGTGCCAGCAGCTTAGTAGTAGTGACAAACACTGAAGCTTTCTTT. The variable domain in full, with the rest retrieved from reference TRBV7-9 and TRBJ1-1, is DTGVSQNPRHKITKRGQNVTFRCDPISEHNRLYWYRQTLGQGPEFLTYFQNEAQLEKSRLLSDRFSAERPKGSFSTLEIQRTEQGDSAMYLCASSLVVVTNTEAFFGQGTRLTVV.

This sequence joins TRBV5-4 and TRBJ2-4, with D possibly being TRBD1 (6 bases). Germline-derived CDR1 and CDR2 are SGHNT and YYREEE (reference sequence). The CDR3 is made up of 16 amino acids. Trimming cost V 4 bases and J 1 base, with 15 bases left between them. The CDR3 region is CASSATGWGAKNIQYF. CDR3 nucleotide sequence: TGTGCCAGCAGCGCAACAGGGTGGGGGGCCAAAAACATTCAGTACTTC.